These 31 T cell receptor beta chains were sequenced from one sample in a study of blood T cell repertoires in COVID-19 (dated by TCRdb to between 2020 and 2021). Library preparation employed the immunoSEQ multiplex PCR assay. TCRdb took over this immuneACCESS table, retaining in-frame rearrangements with V and J assigned. Such tables are incomplete; in checked studies, under half of the missing clones stem from an unresolved V gene, and the remainder is unexplained. The sample profile shows tens of thousands of clones; around 81% of them were found once. The ten largest clones take up 28% of the sample. The material sequenced was peripheral blood. These receptors were collected from a woman older than 75 with active or convalescent COVID-19.

This rearrangement joins TRBV6-5 to TRBJ2-5; D remains ambiguous. Germline V gives CDR1 MNHEY, CDR2 SVGAGI. Trimming took 0 bases from V and 4 from J, leaving 3 bases between them. The CDR3 has 12 amino acids. CDR3 DNA: TGTGCCAGCAGTTACTCTATAGAGACCCAGTACTTC. This codes for CASSYSIETQYF.

The rearrangement joins TRBV2 to TRBJ1-5; a weak D match, TRBD1 (5 bases). This CDR3 has 15 amino acids. V gave up 6 bases and J gave up 1 base, with 13 bases separating them. Germline CDR1 is SNHLY and CDR2 is FYNNEI. The CDR3 protein is CASRGQGTSNQPQHF. DNA for the CDR3: TGTGCCAGCAGGGGTCAGGGAACCAGCAATCAGCCCCAGCATTTT. Full variable domain (outside the CDR3, taken from reference TRBV2 and TRBJ1-5): EPEVTQTPSHQVTQMGQEVILRCVPISNHLYFYWYRQILGQKVEFLVSFYNNEISEKSEIFDDQFSVERPDGSNFTLKIRSTKLEDSAMYFCASRGQGTSNQPQHFGDGTRLSIL.

The chain is built from TRBV5-1 and TRBJ2-1, with 12 bases that match TRBD2. Losses at the gene ends were 0 bases for V and 6 bases for J; bases not matched to a gene: 1. In germline, CDR1 is SGHRS, CDR2 YFSETQ. CDR3 length equals 15 residues. The CDR3 protein is CASSLELAGGNEQFF. The CDR3 nucleotides read TGCGCCAGCAGCTTGGAACTAGCGGGGGGCAATGAGCAGTTCTTC.

The rearrangement uses TRBV3-1 (or the pseudogene TRBV3-2) and TRBJ1-1; D is possibly TRBD1 (6 bases). The CDR3 totals 16 residues. CDR1 and CDR2 (germline): LGHDT, YNNKEL (reference sequence). V shed 7 bases and J shed 4 bases, with 22 bases lying between them. CDR3 sequence (DNA): TGTGCCAGCACCGAGACCGCAGGAGGCAGGGGCACTGAAGCTTTCTTT. Translation: CASTETAGGRGTEAFF.

The V gene is TRBV4-3, the J gene TRBJ1-1, with D possibly TRBD1 on 6 matching bases. The V gene lost 5 bases and the J gene lost 1 base, with 11 bases spanning the gap. CDR3 length equals 14 residues. Germline lookup yields CDR1 LGHNA and CDR2 YSLEER. The CDR3 DNA sequence: TGCGCCAGCAGCGGCGACAGGTGGAACACTGAAGCTTTCTTT. Its translation is CASSGDRWNTEAFF.

V and J are TRBV18 and TRBJ1-2; unclear D gene. The CDR3 loop spans 14 amino acids. The V end was cut by 2 bases, the J end by 2 bases, with 9 bases between. The germline V gene has CDR1 KGHSH and CDR2 LQKENI. CDR3 protein: CASSPTEKNYGYTF. The CDR3, as DNA: TGTGCCAGCTCACCAACAGAAAAGAACTATGGCTACACCTTC.

V is TRBV7-9 and J is TRBJ1-2; D is uncertain. V lost 0 bases and J 1 base, leaving 3 bases between the germline ends. Germline CDR1 and CDR2: SEHNR and FQNEAQ (reference sequence). The CDR3 is 13 amino acids. CDR3 DNA sequence: TGTGCCAGCAGCTTAGCCAATAACTATGGCTACACCTTC. Its translation is CASSLANNYGYTF.

The chain recombines TRBV7-2 with TRBJ2-1; 9 positions agree with TRBD2. Germline V gene data show CDR1 as SGHTA and CDR2 as FQGNSA. The length of the CDR3 is 16 residues. With V trimmed by 5 bases and J by 4 bases, 9 bases remained unmatched. The chain's CDR3 is CASSTLAGTLYNEQFF. The CDR3 region has the DNA TGTGCCAGCAGCACGCTAGCGGGGACACTATACAATGAGCAGTTCTTC.

The CDR3 DNA is TGTGCCAGCAGCTTGAGACTAGCGGGGGGAGAGACCCAGTACTTC. This codes for CASSLRLAGGETQYF. The V and J genes are TRBV5-4 and TRBJ2-5, with TRBD2 matching 13 bases. CDR3 size: 15 residues. V was pared by 1 base and J by 4 bases, with 1 base of the junction left unmatched. CDR1 is SGHNT and CDR2 is YYREEE in the germline V gene (reference sequence).

The V gene is TRBV3-1 (or the pseudogene TRBV3-2), the J gene TRBJ1-4; D might be TRBD1 (6 bases). In germline, CDR1 is LGHDT, CDR2 YNNKEL (reference sequence). The germline V and J ends were trimmed by 1 base and 8 bases, with 14 bases remaining between them. The CDR3 length is 15 residues. The CDR3 DNA sequence: TGTGCCAGCAGCCAAGGTTGGGACATTGGGGAAAAACTGTTTTTT. Protein: CASSQGWDIGEKLFF.

This clone was found a few times. The chain links TRBV5-1 to TRBJ2-3, with TRBD2 matching 7 bases. Germline values: CDR1 SGHRS, CDR2 YFSETQ. The CDR3 sequence is 14 residues long. The J segment lost 2 bases and the V segment lost 4 bases, leaving 4 bases of the junction unmatched. This chain's CDR3 is CASSTGLVTDTQYF. As DNA, the CDR3 is TGCGCCAGCAGCACCGGACTAGTCACAGATACGCAGTATTTT.

V gene TRBV6-5 combines with J gene TRBJ2-1, with TRBD1 matching over 8 bases. J was trimmed by 5 bases and V by 11 bases; bases with no gene match: 5. The germline V gene has CDR1 MNHEY and CDR2 SVGAGI. This CDR3 comprises 12 residues. CDR3 region: CAGPDRDNEQFF. As DNA, the CDR3 is TGTGCCGGGCCGGACAGGGACAATGAGCAGTTCTTC.

V and J are TRBV27 and TRBJ1-2; D might be TRBD1 (5 bases). Per the germline V gene, CDR1 is MNHEY and CDR2 is SMNVEV (reference sequence). This CDR3 is 17 amino acids long. The V end was cut by 3 bases, the J end by 0 bases, with 17 bases between. As DNA, the CDR3 is TGTGCCAGCAGTTTGACCTCCGGACATACGGCTAACTATGGCTACACCTTC. Amino acid sequence: CASSLTSGHTANYGYTF.

This chain connects TRBV7-2 to TRBJ2-7, with 10 bases aligning to TRBD2. This CDR3 has 14 residues. Germline V gives CDR1 SGHTA, CDR2 FQGNSA. The V and J ends lost 2 bases and 4 bases, in that order; junction bases with no gene match: 2. CDR3 in DNA: TGTGCCAGCAGCTTAACTAGCGGGGCTTACGAGCAGTACTTC. Encoded protein: CASSLTSGAYEQYF.

J is TRBJ1-1 and V is TRBV28, with 7 bases that match TRBD1. The CDR3 sequence is 17 residues long. With V trimmed by 7 bases and J by 1 base, 15 bases remained unmatched. Germline CDR1 MDHEN, CDR2 SYDVKM. Here the CDR3 DNA reads TGTGCCAGCACCCCGGAGGGCAGGGGGGTCGAGAACACTGAAGCTTTCTTT. It yields the protein CASTPEGRGVENTEAFF.

This sequence joins TRBV2 and TRBJ1-2, with TRBD1 identical over 11 bases. The CDR3 spans 16 residues. V was pared by 1 base and J by 5 bases, with 6 bases of the junction left unmatched. The germline V gene has CDR1 SNHLY and CDR2 FYNNEI. CDR3 residues: CASSEVLRDRGYGYTF. In nucleotides, the CDR3 is TGTGCCAGCAGTGAAGTATTACGGGACAGGGGGTATGGCTACACCTTC.

The CDR3 nucleotides are TGTGCCAGCAGTTTACCAAGGGGGTTCGGTCAGCCCCAGCATTTT. Translated: CASSLPRGFGQPQHF. J is TRBJ1-5 and V is TRBV27; D is possibly TRBD1 (6 bases). V was trimmed by 2 bases and J by 6 bases, leaving 14 bases between them. Per germline, CDR1 MNHEY and CDR2 SMNVEV (reference sequence). This CDR3 comprises 15 residues.

The CDR3 spells CASSPPESSGNTIYF. Here the CDR3 DNA reads TGTGCCAGCTCACCACCTGAGAGCTCTGGAAACACCATATATTTT. The genes are TRBV18 and TRBJ1-3; D is unresolved. The germline V and J ends were trimmed by 0 bases and 0 bases, with 6 bases remaining between them. The CDR3 loop spans 15 amino acids. Germline V CDR1 and CDR2: KGHSH, LQKENI.

V is TRBV4-3 and J is TRBJ1-5; D is ambiguous. The CDR3 contains 15 residues. Germline CDR1 reads LGHNA; CDR2 reads YSLEER. V was cut by 0 bases and J by 4 bases, with 10 bases left in between. The CDR3 loop reads CASSQEHRVNQPQHF. For the CDR3, the DNA is TGCGCCAGCAGCCAAGAACACAGAGTAAATCAGCCCCAGCATTTT.

The J gene is TRBJ2-1, the V gene TRBV6-2 or TRBV6-3; 15 bases are shared with TRBD2. Per the germline V gene, CDR1 is MNHEY and CDR2 is SVGEGT. With V trimmed by 5 bases and J by 11 bases, 4 bases remained unmatched. The CDR3 is made up of 14 amino acids. The CDR3 loop is CASSEGLAGGQQFF. CDR3 coding DNA: TGTGCCAGCAGTGAGGGACTAGCGGGGGGCCAGCAGTTCTTC.

The chain carries TRBV15 and TRBJ2-1; 7 nucleotides match TRBD2. Per the germline V gene, CDR1 is LNHNV and CDR2 is YYDKDF (reference sequence). V was pared by 0 bases and J by 3 bases, with 5 bases of the junction left unmatched. There are 16 residues in the CDR3. This CDR3 is CATSRDFGTIYNEQFF. The CDR3 DNA is TGTGCCACCAGCAGAGATTTCGGGACTATCTACAATGAGCAGTTCTTC.

This chain links TRBV19 with TRBJ1-1, with a possible D match to TRBD1 (6 bases). From germline, CDR1 is LNHDA and CDR2 SQIVND (reference sequence). CDR3 size: 15 residues. The ends were cut back, 4 bases at V and 0 bases at J, with 12 bases in the middle. The CDR3 DNA reads as TGTGCCAGTAGTAATTACAGGGACATGAACACTGAAGCTTTCTTT. This translates into CASSNYRDMNTEAFF.

The V gene is TRBV6-5, the J gene TRBJ1-1, with a possible D match to TRBD1 (5 bases). Germline CDR1 is MNHEY and CDR2 is SVGAGI. This CDR3 contains 12 residues. Trimming cost V 7 bases and J 3 bases, with 9 bases left between them. Here the CDR3 reads CASKVGDTEAFF. In nucleotides, the CDR3 is TGTGCCAGCAAAGTAGGGGACACTGAAGCTTTCTTT.

The gene calls are TRBV5-1 and TRBJ2-1; 7 nucleotides align to TRBD1. CDR1 and CDR2 (germline): SGHRS, YFSETQ. The CDR3 is made up of 17 amino acids. With 0 bases clipped from V and 0 bases from J, the junction kept 6 bases outside the gene matches. CDR3 nucleotide sequence: TGCGCCAGCAGCTTGGAGAACAGGGGTTACTCCTACAATGAGCAGTTCTTC. Amino acid sequence: CASSLENRGYSYNEQFF.

The chain couples TRBV29-1 to TRBJ2-1; 12 bases line up with TRBD2. This CDR3 is built from 15 residues. CDR1 is SQVTM and CDR2 is ANQGSEA in the germline V gene. V lost 6 bases, J lost 5 bases, and 8 bases stayed unmatched. The CDR3 here is CSVTRTSGAHNEQFF. As DNA, the CDR3 is TGCAGCGTCACCAGGACTAGCGGGGCCCACAATGAGCAGTTCTTC.

This sequence joins TRBV28 and TRBJ1-5, with D maybe TRBD1 (5 bases). Per germline, CDR1 MDHEN and CDR2 SYDVKM. This CDR3 contains 14 residues. V gave up 7 bases and J gave up 6 bases, with 16 bases separating them. The CDR3 reads CASIRGMQGQPQHF. The CDR3 region has the DNA TGTGCCAGCATCCGGGGGATGCAGGGTCAGCCCCAGCATTTT.

The chain couples TRBV10-3 to TRBJ2-2, with TRBD2 identical over 12 bases. J was trimmed by 5 bases and V by 0 bases; bases with no gene match: 10. Germline V gene data show CDR1 as ENHRY and CDR2 as SYGVKD. The CDR3 extends over 19 amino acids. The CDR3 loop reads CAISESGLAGFGRTGELFF. DNA of the CDR3: TGTGCCATCAGTGAGTCGGGACTAGCGGGTTTTGGACGGACCGGGGAGCTGTTTTTT.

This chain links TRBV5-4 with TRBJ2-2; D remains ambiguous. This CDR3 spans 16 amino acids. In germline, CDR1 is SGHNT, CDR2 YYREEE (reference sequence). V lost 0 bases, J lost 4 bases, and 13 bases lay in between. CDR3 loop: CASSLGMGSSTGELFF. CDR3 nucleotide sequence: TGTGCCAGCAGCTTGGGTATGGGTAGCTCCACCGGGGAGCTGTTTTTT.

The chain uses TRBV25-1 and TRBJ1-1; TRBD1 aligns across 7 bases. The germline gives CDR1 MGHDK, CDR2 SYGVNS. With V trimmed by 9 bases and J by 3 bases, 13 bases remained unmatched. This CDR3 contains 15 residues. The CDR3 DNA reads TGTGCCAGTCAGAGTTACCGACAGGGAGACACTGAAGCTTTCTTT. Encoded protein: CASQSYRQGDTEAFF.

The CDR3 spells CASSLRRPGGQGNYEQYF. The CDR3 DNA is TGTGCCAGCAGCTTACGTCGACCGGGCGGACAGGGAAACTACGAGCAGTACTTC. The chain combines TRBV7-9 with TRBJ2-7, with TRBD1 matching over 8 bases. The CDR3 runs to 18 residues. J lost 3 bases, V lost 2 bases, and 15 bases had no gene match. CDR1 is SEHNR and CDR2 is FQNEAQ in the germline V gene (reference sequence).

This rearrangement joins TRBV9 to TRBJ1-4, with TRBD1 identical over 7 bases. Germline CDR1 SGDLS, CDR2 YYNGEE. The CDR3 consists of 16 residues. The ends lost 0 bases at V and 5 bases at J; junction bases unmatched: 7. CDR3 DNA: TGTGCCAGCAGCGTAGGGAAGACAGGGACGAATGAAAAACTGTTTTTT. It codes for CASSVGKTGTNEKLFF. Together with reference TRBV9 and TRBJ1-4, the CDR3 gives the full variable domain: DSGVTQTPKHLITATGQRVTLRCSPRSGDLSVYWYQQSLDQGLQFLIQYYNGEERAKGNILERFSAQQFPDLHSELNLSSLELGDSALYFCASSVGKTGTNEKLFFGSGTQLSVL.